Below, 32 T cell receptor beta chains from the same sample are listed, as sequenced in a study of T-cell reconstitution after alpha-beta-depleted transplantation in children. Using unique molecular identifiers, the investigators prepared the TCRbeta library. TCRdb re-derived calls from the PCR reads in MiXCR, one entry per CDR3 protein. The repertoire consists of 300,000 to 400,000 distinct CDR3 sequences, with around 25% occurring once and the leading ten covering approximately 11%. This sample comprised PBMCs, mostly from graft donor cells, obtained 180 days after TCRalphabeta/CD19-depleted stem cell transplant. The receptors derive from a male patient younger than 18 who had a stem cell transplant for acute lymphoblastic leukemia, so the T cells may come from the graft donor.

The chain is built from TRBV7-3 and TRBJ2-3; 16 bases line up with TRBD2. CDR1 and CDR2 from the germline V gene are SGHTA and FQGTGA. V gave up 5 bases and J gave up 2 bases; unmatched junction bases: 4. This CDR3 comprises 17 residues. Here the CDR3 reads CASSPGLAGGHTDTQYF. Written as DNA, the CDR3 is TGTGCCAGCAGCCCGGGACTAGCGGGAGGGCACACAGATACGCAGTATTTT.

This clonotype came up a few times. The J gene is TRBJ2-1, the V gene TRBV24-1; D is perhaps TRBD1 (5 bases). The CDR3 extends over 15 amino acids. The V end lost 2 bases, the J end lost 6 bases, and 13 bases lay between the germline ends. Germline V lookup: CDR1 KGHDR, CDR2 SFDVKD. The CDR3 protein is CATSDSVGQSNEQFF. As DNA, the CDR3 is TGTGCCACCAGTGATTCGGTGGGGCAGAGCAATGAGCAGTTCTTC.

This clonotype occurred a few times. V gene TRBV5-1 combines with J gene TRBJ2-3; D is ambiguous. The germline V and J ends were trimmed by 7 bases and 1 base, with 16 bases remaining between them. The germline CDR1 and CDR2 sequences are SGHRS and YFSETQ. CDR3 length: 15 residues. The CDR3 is CASRPLGGGTDTQYF. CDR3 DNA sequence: TGCGCCAGCCGTCCCCTGGGCGGAGGCACAGATACGCAGTATTTT.

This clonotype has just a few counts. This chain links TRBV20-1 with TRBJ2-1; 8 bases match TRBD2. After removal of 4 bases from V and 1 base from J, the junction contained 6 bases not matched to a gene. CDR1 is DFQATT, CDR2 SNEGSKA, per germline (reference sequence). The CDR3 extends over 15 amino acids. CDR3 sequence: CSATSTSGSYNEQFF. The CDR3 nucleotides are TGCAGTGCTACCTCAACTAGCGGATCCTACAATGAGCAGTTCTTC.

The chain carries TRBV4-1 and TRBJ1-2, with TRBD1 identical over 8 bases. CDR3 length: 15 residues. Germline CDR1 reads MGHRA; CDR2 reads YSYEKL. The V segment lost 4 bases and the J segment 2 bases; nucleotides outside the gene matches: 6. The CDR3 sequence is CASSRGQGQNYGYTF. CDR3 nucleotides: TGCGCCAGCAGCCGAGGACAGGGCCAAAACTATGGCTACACCTTC.

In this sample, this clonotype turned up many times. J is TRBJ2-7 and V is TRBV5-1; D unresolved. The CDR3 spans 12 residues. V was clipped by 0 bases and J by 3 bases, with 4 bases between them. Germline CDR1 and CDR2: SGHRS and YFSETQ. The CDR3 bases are TGCGCCAGCAGCTTGGTGGGCTACGAGCAGTACTTC. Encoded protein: CASSLVGYEQYF.

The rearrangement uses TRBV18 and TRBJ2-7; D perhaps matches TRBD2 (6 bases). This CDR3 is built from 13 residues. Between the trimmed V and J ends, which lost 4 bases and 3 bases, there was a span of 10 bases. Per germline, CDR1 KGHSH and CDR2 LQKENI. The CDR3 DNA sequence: TGTGCCAGCTCACTCAATAGCGGCTACGAGCAGTACTTC. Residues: CASSLNSGYEQYF.

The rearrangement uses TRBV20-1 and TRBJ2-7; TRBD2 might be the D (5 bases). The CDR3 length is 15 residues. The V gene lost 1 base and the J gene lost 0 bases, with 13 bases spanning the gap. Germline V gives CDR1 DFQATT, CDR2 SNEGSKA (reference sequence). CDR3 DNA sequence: TGCAGTGCTAGAGGGCGACTACCAAGCTCCTACGAGCAGTACTTC. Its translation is CSARGRLPSSYEQYF.

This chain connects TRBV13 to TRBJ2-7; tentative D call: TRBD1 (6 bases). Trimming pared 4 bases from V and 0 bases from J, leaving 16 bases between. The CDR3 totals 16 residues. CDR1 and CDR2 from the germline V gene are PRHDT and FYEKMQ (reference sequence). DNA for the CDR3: TGTGCCAGCAGCTCCCTGACAGGCTTTAGCTCCTACGAGCAGTACTTC. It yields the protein CASSSLTGFSSYEQYF.

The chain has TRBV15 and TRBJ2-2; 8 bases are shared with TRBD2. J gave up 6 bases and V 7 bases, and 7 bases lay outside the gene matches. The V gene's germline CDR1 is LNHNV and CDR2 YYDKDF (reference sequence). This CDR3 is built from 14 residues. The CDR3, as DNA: TGTGCCACCACAATAGCGGGATCCGCCGGGGAGCTGTTTTTT. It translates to CATTIAGSAGELFF.

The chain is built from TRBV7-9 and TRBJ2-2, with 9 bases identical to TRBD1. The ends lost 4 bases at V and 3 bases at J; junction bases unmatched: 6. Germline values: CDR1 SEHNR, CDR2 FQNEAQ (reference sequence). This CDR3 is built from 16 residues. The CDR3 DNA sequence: TGTGCCAGCAGCTCGAGGACAGGGGTGGACACCGGGGAGCTGTTTTTT. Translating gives CASSSRTGVDTGELFF.

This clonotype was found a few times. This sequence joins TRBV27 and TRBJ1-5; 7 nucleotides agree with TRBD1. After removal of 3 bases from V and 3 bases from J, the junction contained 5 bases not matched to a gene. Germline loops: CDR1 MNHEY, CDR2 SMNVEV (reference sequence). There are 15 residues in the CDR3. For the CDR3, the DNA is TGTGCCAGCAGTTTTATCCAGGGGGTCAATCAGCCCCAGCATTTT. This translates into CASSFIQGVNQPQHF.

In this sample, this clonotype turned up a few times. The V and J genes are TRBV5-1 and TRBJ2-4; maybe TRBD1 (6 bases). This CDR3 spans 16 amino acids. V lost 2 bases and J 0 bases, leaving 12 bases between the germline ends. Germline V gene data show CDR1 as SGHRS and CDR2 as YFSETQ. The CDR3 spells CASSFRQAVAKNIQYF. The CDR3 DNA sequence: TGCGCCAGCAGCTTTAGACAGGCCGTAGCCAAAAACATTCAGTACTTC. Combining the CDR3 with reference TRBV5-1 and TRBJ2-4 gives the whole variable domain KAGVTQTPRYLIKTRGQQVTLSCSPISGHRSVSWYQQTPGQGLQFLFEYFSETQRNKGNFPGRFSGRQFSNSRSEMNVSTLELGDSALYLCASSFRQAVAKNIQYFGAGTRLSVL.

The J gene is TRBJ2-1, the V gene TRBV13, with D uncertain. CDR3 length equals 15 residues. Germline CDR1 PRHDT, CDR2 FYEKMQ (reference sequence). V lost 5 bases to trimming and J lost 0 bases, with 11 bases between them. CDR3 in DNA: TGTGCCAGCAGCGTCCGAGGTGTCTCCTACAATGAGCAGTTCTTC. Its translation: CASSVRGVSYNEQFF. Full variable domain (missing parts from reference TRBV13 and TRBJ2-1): AAGVIQSPRHLIKEKRETATLKCYPIPRHDTVYWYQQGPGQDPQFLISFYEKMQSDKGSIPDRFSAQQFSDYHSELNMSSLELGDSALYFCASSVRGVSYNEQFFGPGTRLTVL.

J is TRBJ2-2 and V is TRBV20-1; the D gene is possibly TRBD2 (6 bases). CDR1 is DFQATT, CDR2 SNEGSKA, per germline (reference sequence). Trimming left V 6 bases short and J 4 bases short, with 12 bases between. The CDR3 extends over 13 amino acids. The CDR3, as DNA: TGCAGTGCCGGGGGACCGTTCACCGGGGAGCTGTTTTTT. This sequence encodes CSAGGPFTGELFF.

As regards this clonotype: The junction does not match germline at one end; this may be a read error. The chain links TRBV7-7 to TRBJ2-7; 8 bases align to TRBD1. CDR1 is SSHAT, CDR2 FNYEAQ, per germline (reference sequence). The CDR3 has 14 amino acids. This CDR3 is CASSSGQGSYEQCF. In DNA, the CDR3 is TGTGCCAGCAGCTCCGGACAGGGTTCCTACGAGCAGTGCTTC.

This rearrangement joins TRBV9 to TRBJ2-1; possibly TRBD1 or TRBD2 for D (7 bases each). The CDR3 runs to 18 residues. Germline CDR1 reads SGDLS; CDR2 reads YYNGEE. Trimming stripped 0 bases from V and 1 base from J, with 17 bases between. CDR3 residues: CASSVEQGGLVSYNEQFF. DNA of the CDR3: TGTGCCAGCAGCGTAGAGCAGGGGGGGCTTGTGTCCTACAATGAGCAGTTCTTC.

The CDR3 DNA reads as TGCAGTGCTAGACCCTTGCGGGGCCAAGGAAACACCATATATTTT. It is translated as CSARPLRGQGNTIYF. This chain uses TRBV20-1 with TRBJ1-3; tentative D call: TRBD1 (5 bases). The germline CDR1 and CDR2 sequences are DFQATT and SNEGSKA (reference sequence). Trimming took off 2 bases at V and 4 bases at J, with 15 bases between the two ends. This CDR3 has 15 residues.

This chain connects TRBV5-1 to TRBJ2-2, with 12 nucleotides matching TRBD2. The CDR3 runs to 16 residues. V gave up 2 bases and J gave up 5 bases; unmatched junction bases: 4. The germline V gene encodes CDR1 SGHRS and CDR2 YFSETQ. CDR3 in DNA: TGCGCCAGCAGCTTTACTAGCGGGAGGCAAACCGGGGAGCTGTTTTTT. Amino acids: CASSFTSGRQTGELFF.

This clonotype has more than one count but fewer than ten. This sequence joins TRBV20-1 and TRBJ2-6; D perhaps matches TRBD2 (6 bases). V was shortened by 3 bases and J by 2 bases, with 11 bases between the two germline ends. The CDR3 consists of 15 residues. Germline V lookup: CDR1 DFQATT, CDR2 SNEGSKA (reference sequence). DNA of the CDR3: TGCAGTGCTAGTATGGGCGGGACTGGGGCCAACGTCCTGACTTTC. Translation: CSASMGGTGANVLTF.

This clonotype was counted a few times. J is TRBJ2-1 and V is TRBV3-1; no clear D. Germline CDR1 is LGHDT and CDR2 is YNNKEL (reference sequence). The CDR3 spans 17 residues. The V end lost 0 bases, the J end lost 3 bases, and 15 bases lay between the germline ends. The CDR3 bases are TGTGCCAGCAGCCAAGATCCCAGGCCCTTGGGCTACAATGAGCAGTTCTTC. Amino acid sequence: CASSQDPRPLGYNEQFF.

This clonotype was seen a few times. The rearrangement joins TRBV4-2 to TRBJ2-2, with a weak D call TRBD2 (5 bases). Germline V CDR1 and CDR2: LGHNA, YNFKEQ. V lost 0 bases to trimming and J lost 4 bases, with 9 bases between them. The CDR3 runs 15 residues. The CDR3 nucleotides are TGTGCCAGCAGCCAAGAAGGAGGTTTCACCGGGGAGCTGTTTTTT. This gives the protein CASSQEGGFTGELFF.

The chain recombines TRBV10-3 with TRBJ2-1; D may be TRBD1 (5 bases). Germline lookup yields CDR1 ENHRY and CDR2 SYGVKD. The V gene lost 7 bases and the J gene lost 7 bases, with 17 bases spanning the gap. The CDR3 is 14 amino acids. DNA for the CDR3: TGTGCCATCAATGCCGACAGTTGGCGGAATGAGCAGTTCTTC. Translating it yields CAINADSWRNEQFF.

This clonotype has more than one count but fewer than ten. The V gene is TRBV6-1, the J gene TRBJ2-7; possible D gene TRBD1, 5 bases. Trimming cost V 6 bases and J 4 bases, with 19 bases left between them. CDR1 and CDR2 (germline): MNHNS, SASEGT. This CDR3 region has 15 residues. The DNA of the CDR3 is TGTGCCAGCAGGGCGCTCCGTGCAGGGCGGTACGAGCAGTACTTC. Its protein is CASRALRAGRYEQYF.

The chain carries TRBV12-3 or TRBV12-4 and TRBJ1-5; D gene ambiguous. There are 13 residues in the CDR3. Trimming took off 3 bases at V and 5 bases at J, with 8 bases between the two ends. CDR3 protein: CASSLLAHQPQHF. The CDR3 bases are TGTGCCAGCAGTTTGTTGGCTCATCAGCCCCAGCATTTT.

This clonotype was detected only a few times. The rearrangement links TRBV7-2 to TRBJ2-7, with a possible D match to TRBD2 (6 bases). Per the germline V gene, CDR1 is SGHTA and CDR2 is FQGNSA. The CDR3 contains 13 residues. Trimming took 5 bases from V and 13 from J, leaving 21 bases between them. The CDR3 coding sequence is TGTGCCAGCAGCCGATTCGAGGGGACTTTGCAATACTTC. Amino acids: CASSRFEGTLQYF.

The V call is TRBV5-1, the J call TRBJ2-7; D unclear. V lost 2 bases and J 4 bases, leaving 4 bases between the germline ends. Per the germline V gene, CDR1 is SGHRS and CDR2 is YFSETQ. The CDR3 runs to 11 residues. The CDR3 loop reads CASSFRYEQYF. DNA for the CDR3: TGCGCCAGCAGCTTCCGGTACGAGCAGTACTTC.

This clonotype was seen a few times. The CDR3 DNA is TGTGCCAGCAGTTTATTCCTACCCGGACAGAGAGAAGCTTTCTTT. This sequence encodes CASSLFLPGQREAFF. The rearrangement uses TRBV27 and TRBJ1-1, with D possibly TRBD1 on 6 matching bases. The CDR3 is made up of 15 amino acids. V was trimmed by 1 base and J by 8 bases, leaving 17 bases between them. Looked up from germline, CDR1 is MNHEY and CDR2 is SMNVEV (reference sequence).

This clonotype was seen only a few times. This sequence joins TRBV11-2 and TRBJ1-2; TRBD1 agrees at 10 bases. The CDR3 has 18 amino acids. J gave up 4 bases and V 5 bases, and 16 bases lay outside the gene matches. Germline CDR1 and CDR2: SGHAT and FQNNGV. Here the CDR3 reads CASSQPPGQGGDGYGYTF. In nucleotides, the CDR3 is TGTGCCAGCAGCCAACCCCCAGGACAGGGGGGGGATGGCTATGGCTACACCTTC.

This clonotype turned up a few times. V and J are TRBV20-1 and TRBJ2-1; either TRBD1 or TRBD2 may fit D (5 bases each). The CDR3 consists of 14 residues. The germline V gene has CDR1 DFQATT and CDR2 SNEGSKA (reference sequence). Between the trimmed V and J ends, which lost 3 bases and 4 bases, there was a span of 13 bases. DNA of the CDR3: TGCAGTGCTAGCCACGAGGGGCAATACAATGAGCAGTTCTTC. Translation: CSASHEGQYNEQFF.

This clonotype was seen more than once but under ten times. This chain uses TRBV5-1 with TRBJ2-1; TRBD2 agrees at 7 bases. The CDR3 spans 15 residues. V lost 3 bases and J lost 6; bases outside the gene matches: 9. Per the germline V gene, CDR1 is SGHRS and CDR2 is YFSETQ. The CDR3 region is CASSWNRLAGNEQFF. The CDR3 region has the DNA TGCGCCAGCAGCTGGAACCGACTAGCTGGCAATGAGCAGTTCTTC.

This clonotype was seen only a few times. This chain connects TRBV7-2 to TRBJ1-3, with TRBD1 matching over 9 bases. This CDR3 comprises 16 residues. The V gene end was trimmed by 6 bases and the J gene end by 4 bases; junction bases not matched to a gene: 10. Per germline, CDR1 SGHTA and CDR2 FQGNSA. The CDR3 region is CASRPNRGRRGNTIYF. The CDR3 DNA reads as TGTGCCAGCAGACCAAACAGGGGGCGCAGGGGAAACACCATATATTTT.